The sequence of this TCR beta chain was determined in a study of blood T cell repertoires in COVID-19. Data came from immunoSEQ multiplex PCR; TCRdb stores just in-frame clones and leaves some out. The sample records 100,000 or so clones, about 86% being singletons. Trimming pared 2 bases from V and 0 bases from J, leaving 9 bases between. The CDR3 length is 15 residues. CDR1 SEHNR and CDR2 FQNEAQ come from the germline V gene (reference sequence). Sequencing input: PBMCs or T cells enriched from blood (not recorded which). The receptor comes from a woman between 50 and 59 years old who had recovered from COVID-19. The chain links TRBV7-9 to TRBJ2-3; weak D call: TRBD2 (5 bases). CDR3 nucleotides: TGTGCCAGCAGCTTAAACACGGGGAGCACAGATACGCAGTATTTT. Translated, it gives CASSLNTGSTDTQYF.